This TCR beta chain was recovered during a study of regulatory T cells in long-lasting Graves disease. Time point indicated: newly diagnosed GD, antithyroid drugs for less than 3 months. Generation of the TCR library employed RNA extracted from PBMCs. Clinicians diagnosed Graves' disease using American Thyroid Association guidelines. This clonotype was seen a handful of times. V lost 7 bases to trimming and J lost 8 bases, with 21 bases between them. CDR3 length: 14 residues. From germline, CDR1 is DFQATT and CDR2 SNEGSKA (reference sequence). Sequencing libraries for TCR beta were prepared with iRepertoire HTBI primers and Arm-PCR of CDR3 regions. Each CDR3 protein is one row after TCRdb ran MiXCR on the multiplex PCR reads. The profile shows about 620,000 distinct CDR3 sequences, roughly 15% of them singletons. This same sample was also taken into another study, of T cells in Graves' hyperthyroidism and ophthalmopathy. As reported in that work: With the HTBI primer set, the TCR CDR3 went through a first round of RT-PCR.

The chain recombines TRBV20-1 with TRBJ2-1, with D possibly being TRBD1 or TRBD2 (5 bases each). The sequence was obtained from a woman in her twenties or thirties with Graves disease. The specimen comprised peripheral blood mononuclear cells (PBMCs), sampled at new diagnosis, from a patient treated with antithyroid drugs. The CDR3 nucleotides read TGCAGTGTCGAAGAGATACCGGGACGGGATGAGCAGTTCTTC. Translating gives CSVEEIPGRDEQFF.